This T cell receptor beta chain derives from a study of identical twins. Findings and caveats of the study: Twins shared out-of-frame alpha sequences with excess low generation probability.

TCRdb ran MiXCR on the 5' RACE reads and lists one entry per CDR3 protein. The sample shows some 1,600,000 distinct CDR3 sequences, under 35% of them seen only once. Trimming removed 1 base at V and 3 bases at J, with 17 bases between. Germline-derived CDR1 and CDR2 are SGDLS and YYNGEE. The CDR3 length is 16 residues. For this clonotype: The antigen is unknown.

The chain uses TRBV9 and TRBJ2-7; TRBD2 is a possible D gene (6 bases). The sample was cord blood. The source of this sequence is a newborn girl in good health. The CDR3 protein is CASSVSTGLPVYEQYF. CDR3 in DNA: TGTGCCAGCAGCGTATCAACGGGACTTCCAGTCTACGAGCAGTACTTC.